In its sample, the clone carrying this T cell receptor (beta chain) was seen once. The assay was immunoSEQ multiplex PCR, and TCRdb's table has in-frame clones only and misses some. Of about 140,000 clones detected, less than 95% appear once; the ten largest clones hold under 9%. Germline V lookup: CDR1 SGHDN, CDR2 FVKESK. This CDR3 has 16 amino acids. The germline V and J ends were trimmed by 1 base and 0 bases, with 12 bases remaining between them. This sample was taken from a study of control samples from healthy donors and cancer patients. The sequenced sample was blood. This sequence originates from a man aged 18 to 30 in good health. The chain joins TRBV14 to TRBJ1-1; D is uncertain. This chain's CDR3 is CASSQGRTRLNTEAFF. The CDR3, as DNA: TGTGCCAGCAGCCAAGGAAGGACTCGACTGAACACTGAAGCTTTCTTT.